This T cell receptor beta chain stems from a study of early T cells in non-severe SARS-CoV-2 infection. Study details: It was bulk RNA from unsorted whole blood that was sequenced, and the chains were unpaired. Broader study findings: Missing private and CD4 specificities, VDJdb matching favored anti-spike CD8 responses.

Trimming removed 7 bases from V and 5 bases from J; junction bases left unmatched: 9. Germline assignment: CDR1 SGHRS and CDR2 YFSETQ. This CDR3 has 15 amino acids. For this clonotype: No antigen is known for it.

Individual cDNA molecules each received unique molecular identifiers attached to them. TCRdb used MiXCR to reprocess the 5' RACE reads, holding one entry per CDR3 protein. The profile shows 50,000 to 80,000 distinct CDR3 sequences, approximately 9.2% of them singletons. This material consisted of whole blood, taken at baseline. V usage is TRBV5-1 and J usage is TRBJ2-3, with 11 bases aligning to TRBD2. This sequence originates from an adult who was a healthcare worker with PCR-confirmed SARS-CoV-2 infection or an uninfected control (not recorded which). Here the CDR3 DNA reads TGCGCCAGCGGACCACTAGCGGGAGCAGGAGATACGCAGTATTTT. Its translation is CASGPLAGAGDTQYF.